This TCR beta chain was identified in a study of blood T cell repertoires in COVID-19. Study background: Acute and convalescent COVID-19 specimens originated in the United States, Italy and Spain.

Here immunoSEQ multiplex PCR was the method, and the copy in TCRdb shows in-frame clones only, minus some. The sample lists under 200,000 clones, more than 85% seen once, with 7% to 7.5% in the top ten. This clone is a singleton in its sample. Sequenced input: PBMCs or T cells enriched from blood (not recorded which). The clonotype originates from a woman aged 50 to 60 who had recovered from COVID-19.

CDR3 bases: TGTGCCAGCAGTGAAGCGTTGACTAGCGGCACAGATACGCAGTATTTT. Protein: CASSEALTSGTDTQYF. The chain recombines TRBV6-1 with TRBJ2-3, with TRBD2 matching 8 bases. The CDR3 is made up of 16 amino acids. Trimming removed 0 bases from V and 1 base from J; junction bases left unmatched: 3. Germline CDR1 is MNHNS and CDR2 is SASEGT.